This TCR beta chain emerged from a study of cytomegalovirus exposure and HLA in healthy donors. Study summary: An earlier analysis identified 120 million or so unique TCR beta sequences in approximately 170 million T cells.

V dropped 6 bases and J dropped 4; count of bases not matched to a gene: 2. This CDR3 has 14 amino acids. The germline gives CDR1 MNHEY, CDR2 SVGAGI. Primers included in the PCR were 60 Vbeta and 13 Jbeta primers. Libraries were prepared by immunoSEQ multiplex PCR; TCRdb keeps only in-frame clonotypes and omits some of them. The sample includes about 130,000 clones, around 78% of them seen just once. Note on this clone: Its antigen is not known.

General study results and limits: Cytomegalovirus-associated TCR beta chains were listed, numbering roughly 150. Researchers reported in a later analysis that a missense DCLRE1C variant was tied to TCR beta V- and J-gene trimming.

This TCR derives from a woman in her late teens or twenties in good health and CMV-seronegative. The sample consisted of PBMCs. This sequence joins TRBV6-5 and TRBJ1-3; 11 nucleotides line up with TRBD1. The CDR3 protein is CASSGQGAGNTIYF. Written as DNA, the CDR3 is TGTGCCAGCAGCGGACAGGGGGCAGGAAACACCATATATTTT.